This TCR beta chain was recorded in a study of T cell repertoires in cytomegalovirus infection. The study's findings and limits: Within the response measured ex vivo, HLA-C-restricted CMV-specific TCR beta clonotypes were dominant. Cumulated frequencies of public TCR beta families served to identify carriers of CMV plus the relevant HLA.

TCRdb reprocessed the reads with MiXCR, giving one entry per CDR3 protein. The sample holds about a million distinct CDR3 sequences, 30% to 40% seen once. In the case of this clonotype: Antigen: not known.

The source material was cultured CD8+ T cells from PBMCs, sampled from culture after CMV antigen stimulation. The sequence was collected from a human donor in good health (CMV status not recorded). Some clones in this sample may be carry-over from other donors' samples.

CDR3 DNA: TGTGCCAGCAGCGAGACATTATTTTTGGAAGAGCCGGAGGACGCCTACTATGGCTACACCTTC. Its translation is CASSETLFLEEPEDAYYGYTF. The chain has TRBV7-9 and TRBJ1-2, with D unclear. Germline values: CDR1 SEHNR, CDR2 FQNEAQ (reference sequence). This CDR3 is built from 21 residues. Trimming took 5 bases from V and 3 from J, leaving 34 bases between them.